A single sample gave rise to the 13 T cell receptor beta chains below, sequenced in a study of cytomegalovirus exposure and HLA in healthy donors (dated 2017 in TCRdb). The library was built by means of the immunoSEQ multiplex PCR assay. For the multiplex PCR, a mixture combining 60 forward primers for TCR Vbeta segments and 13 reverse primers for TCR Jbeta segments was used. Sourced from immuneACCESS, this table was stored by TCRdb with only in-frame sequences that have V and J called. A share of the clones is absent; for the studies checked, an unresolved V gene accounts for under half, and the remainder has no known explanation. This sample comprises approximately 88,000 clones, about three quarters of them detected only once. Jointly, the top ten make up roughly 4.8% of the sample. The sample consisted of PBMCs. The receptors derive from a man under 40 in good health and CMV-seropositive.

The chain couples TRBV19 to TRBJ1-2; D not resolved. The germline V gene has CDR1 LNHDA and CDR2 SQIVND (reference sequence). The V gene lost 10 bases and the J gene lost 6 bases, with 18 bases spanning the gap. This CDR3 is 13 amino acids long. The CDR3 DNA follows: TGTGCCACCACGGATCGGGTCCTCAATGGCTACACCTTC. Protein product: CATTDRVLNGYTF.

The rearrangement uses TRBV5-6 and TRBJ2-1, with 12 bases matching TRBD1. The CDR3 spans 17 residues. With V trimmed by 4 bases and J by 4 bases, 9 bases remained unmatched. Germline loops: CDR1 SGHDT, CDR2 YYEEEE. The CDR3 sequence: CASSQTGTGGRYNEQFF. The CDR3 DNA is TGTGCCAGCAGCCAAACCGGGACAGGGGGCCGATACAATGAGCAGTTCTTC.

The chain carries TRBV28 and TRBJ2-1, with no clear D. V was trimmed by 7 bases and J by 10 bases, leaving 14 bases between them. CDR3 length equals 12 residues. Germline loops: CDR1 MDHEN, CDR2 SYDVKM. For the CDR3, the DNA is TGTGCCAGCAAGCTGGGCAAATTCGAGCAGTTCTTC. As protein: CASKLGKFEQFF. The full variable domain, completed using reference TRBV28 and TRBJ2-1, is DVKVTQSSRYLVKRTGEKVFLECVQDMDHENMFWYRQDPGLGLRLIYFSYDVKMKEKGDIPEGYSVSREKKERFSLILESASTNQTSMYLCASKLGKFEQFFGPGTRLTVL.

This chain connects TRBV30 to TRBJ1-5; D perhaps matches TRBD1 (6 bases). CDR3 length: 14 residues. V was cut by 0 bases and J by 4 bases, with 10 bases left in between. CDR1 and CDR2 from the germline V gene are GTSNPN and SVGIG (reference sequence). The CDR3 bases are TGTGCCTGGAGTGTAAGGGGGAATAATCAGCCCCAGCATTTT. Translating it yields CAWSVRGNNQPQHF.

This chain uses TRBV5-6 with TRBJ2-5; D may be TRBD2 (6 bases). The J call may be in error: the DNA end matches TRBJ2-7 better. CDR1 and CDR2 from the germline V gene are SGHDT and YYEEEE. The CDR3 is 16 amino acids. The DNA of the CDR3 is TGTGCCAGCAGCTTCTGGGGGGTGGGCGGCCACTACGAGCAGTACTTC. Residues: CASSFWGVGGHYEQYF.

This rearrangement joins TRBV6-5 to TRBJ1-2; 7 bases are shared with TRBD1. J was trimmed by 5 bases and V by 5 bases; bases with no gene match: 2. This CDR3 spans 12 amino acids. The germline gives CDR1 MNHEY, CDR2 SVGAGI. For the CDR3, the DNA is TGTGCCAGCAGTAGGGGGCGTTATGGCTACACCTTC. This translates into CASSRGRYGYTF.

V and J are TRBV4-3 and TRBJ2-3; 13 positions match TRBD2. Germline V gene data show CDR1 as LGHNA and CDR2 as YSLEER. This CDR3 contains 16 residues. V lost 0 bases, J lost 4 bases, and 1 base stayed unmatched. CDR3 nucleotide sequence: TGCGCCAGCAGCCAAGACGGACTAGCGGGAGCAGATACGCAGTATTTT. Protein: CASSQDGLAGADTQYF.

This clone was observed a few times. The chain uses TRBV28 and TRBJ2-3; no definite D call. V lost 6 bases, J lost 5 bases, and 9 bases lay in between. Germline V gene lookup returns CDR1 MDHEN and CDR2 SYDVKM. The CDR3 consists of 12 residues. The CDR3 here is CASSDPGDTQYF. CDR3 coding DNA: TGTGCCAGCAGCGATCCCGGAGATACGCAGTATTTT.

As DNA, the CDR3 is TGTGCCAGCAGCGTAGGGGAGACAGGGGGCGCGAGTGGAAAACTGTTTTTT. Translated, it gives CASSVGETGGASGKLFF. This chain uses TRBV9 with TRBJ1-4; 10 nucleotides line up with TRBD1. The CDR3 contains 17 residues. Germline CDR1 and CDR2: SGDLS and YYNGEE. Trimming took 0 bases from V and 10 from J; bases not matched to a gene: 12.

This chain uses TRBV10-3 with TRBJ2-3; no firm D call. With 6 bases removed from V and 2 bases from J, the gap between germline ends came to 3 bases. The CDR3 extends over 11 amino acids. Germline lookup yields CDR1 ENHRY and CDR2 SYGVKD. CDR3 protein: CAISHTDTQYF. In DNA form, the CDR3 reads TGTGCCATCAGCCACACAGATACGCAGTATTTT.

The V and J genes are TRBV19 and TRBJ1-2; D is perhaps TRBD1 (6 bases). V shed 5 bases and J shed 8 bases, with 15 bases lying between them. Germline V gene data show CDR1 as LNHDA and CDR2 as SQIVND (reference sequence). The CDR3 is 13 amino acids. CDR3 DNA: TGTGCCAGTAGTTCCGGGAGGGGGTTCGGCTACACCTTC. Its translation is CASSSGRGFGYTF.

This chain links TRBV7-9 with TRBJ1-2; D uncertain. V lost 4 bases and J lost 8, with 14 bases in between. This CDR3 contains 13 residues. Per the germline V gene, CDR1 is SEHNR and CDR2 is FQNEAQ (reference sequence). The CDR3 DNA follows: TGTGCCAGCAGCTCACAAACCCCACAGGGCTACACCTTC. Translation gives CASSSQTPQGYTF.

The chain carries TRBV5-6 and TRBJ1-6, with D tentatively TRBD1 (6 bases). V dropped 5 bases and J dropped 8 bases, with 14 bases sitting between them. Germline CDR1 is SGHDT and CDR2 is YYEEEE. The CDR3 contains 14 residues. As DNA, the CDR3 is TGTGCCAGCAGGAGGGGGGGATCGGATTCACCCCTCCACTTT. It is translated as CASRRGGSDSPLHF.